The entry below gives a single T cell receptor beta chain sequence along with its context. As yet, its antigen is unknown. These data belong to a study of cytotoxic CD8 clonotypes in ibrutinib-treated CLL. This CDR3 spans 17 amino acids. The germline V gene encodes CDR1 SGHAT and CDR2 FQNNGV. V gave up 1 base and J gave up 4 bases; unmatched junction bases: 10. Study conclusions and caveats: Investigators sampled sustained-remission and progressing patients at differing times. Clonality went up at the time of ibrutinib response, stayed stable in sustained remission, and later dropped back toward its baseline level at progression.

The table came from immunoSEQ multiplex PCR; TCRdb's copy has only in-frame clones and leaves some out. The sample records approximately 320,000 clones, 67% being singletons. The source of this sequence is a human donor with chronic lymphocytic leukemia. Sequencing was performed on PBMCs, taken after 36 months of ibrutinib treatment. V is TRBV11-2 and J is TRBJ2-5; 9 bases are a match to TRBD1. In DNA form, the CDR3 reads TGTGCCAGCAGCTTAGTCGGGAGACAGGGGGGGACAGAGACCCAGTACTTC. This gives the protein CASSLVGRQGGTETQYF.